This T cell receptor (beta chain) derives from a study of T cell clones after liver transplantation. About the research overall: TCRbeta sequencing after a pre-transplant mixed lymphocyte reaction identified graft-donor-reactive clones, later tracked in post-transplant blood. Timepoints were pre-transplant, pre-withdrawal, and after withdrawal was completed or failed. Study-level results: Graft donor-reactive T cells may have migrated into the graft rather than being deleted.

The CDR3 loop spans 12 amino acids. From germline, CDR1 is GTSNPN and CDR2 SVGIG (reference sequence). V shed 3 bases, J shed 4 bases, and the junction held 1 base outside the gene matches. The repertoire was sequenced with immunoSEQ multiplex PCR; TCRdb's copy has only in-frame clones and lacks some. The sample lists 20,000 to 25,000 clones; roughly 69% were seen once. As regards this clone: What it binds is unknown.

The sequenced sample was CD4+ T cells from blood, obtained before liver transplant. The chain carries TRBV30 and TRBJ2-5, with 8 positions matching TRBD1. The receptor was derived from a human donor who received a liver transplant. The CDR3 here is CAWRGQGETQYF. CDR3 DNA: TGTGCCTGGAGAGGACAGGGAGAGACCCAGTACTTC.